Listed below are T cell receptor beta chains from one sample, sequenced in a study of identical twins. TCRdb reanalysed the 5' RACE reads using MiXCR and keeps one entry per CDR3 protein. The repertoire includes 1.5 million to 2 million distinct CDR3 sequences, around a third of them detected once, and about 0.27% sits in the top ten. Sequenced material: cord blood. The receptors were sampled from a newborn girl in good health. CDR3s include the opening cysteine and the closing phenylalanine or tryptophan. A D gene is named only where the DNA matches it firmly. The size field is filled for only some rows; it gives once, few, many or a size class.

D gene	clone size	V gene	J gene	CDR3 protein	CDR3 DNA
TRBD2	few	TRBV5-1	TRBJ2-1	CASSVGLAGGLSEQFF	TGCGCCAGCAGCGTGGGACTAGCGGGGGGGCTTAGTGAGCAGTTCTTC
NA	few	TRBV3-1	TRBJ2-1	CASSQAGFYNEQFF	TGTGCCAGCAGCCAAGCGGGTTTCTACAATGAGCAGTTCTTC
TRBD2	few	TRBV4-2	TRBJ2-1	CASSQDRRLAGELGYNEQFF	TGTGCCAGCAGCCAAGATCGGAGACTAGCGGGAGAGCTGGGGTACAATGAGCAGTTCTTC
NA	NA	TRBV9	TRBJ2-5	CASSVRPPETQYF	TGTGCCAGCAGCGTACGACCCCCGGAGACCCAGTACTTC
NA	few	TRBV2	TRBJ2-1	CASNRAEGIDEQFF	TGTGCCAGCAATCGGGCCGAGGGCATCGATGAGCAGTTCTTC
NA	few	TRBV11-2	TRBJ2-5	CASSFMTSPQYF	TGTGCCAGCAGCTTTATGACTAGTCCCCAGTACTTC
TRBD2	NA	TRBV5-1	TRBJ2-3	CASSGGRPSTDTQYF	TGCGCCAGCAGTGGCGGGAGGCCTAGCACAGATACGCAGTATTTT
NA	many	TRBV29-1	TRBJ2-3	CSVQRLASDTQYF	TGCAGCGTCCAAAGGCTGGCCTCAGATACGCAGTATTTT
TRBD1	NA	TRBV3-1	TRBJ1-1	CASSQVFSGGTEAFF	TGTGCCAGCAGCCAAGTTTTCTCAGGGGGCACTGAAGCTTTCTTT
TRBD2	few	TRBV9	TRBJ2-3	CASSARGMAGGPFPDTQYF	TGTGCCAGCAGCGCCAGGGGAATGGCGGGAGGGCCGTTTCCAGATACGCAGTATTTT
TRBD2	many	TRBV10-3	TRBJ2-7	CAISVGTSSYEQYF	TGTGCCATCAGTGTGGGGACTAGCTCCTACGAGCAGTACTTC
TRBD2	NA	TRBV28	TRBJ2-3	CASSLAGGARDTQYF	TGTGCCAGCAGTTTGGCGGGAGGGGCAAGAGATACGCAGTATTTT
TRBD2	NA	TRBV19	TRBJ2-1	CASSIGRVAGGQPYNEQFF	TGTGCCAGTAGTATAGGCCGGGTAGCGGGGGGGCAGCCCTACAATGAGCAGTTCTTC
NA	few	TRBV6-1	TRBJ2-7	CASSEVTGEQYF	TGTGCCAGCAGTGAAGTCACAGGCGAGCAGTACTTC
TRBD2	few	TRBV20-1	TRBJ2-7	CSAREASGYEQYF	TGCAGTGCTAGAGAGGCTAGCGGCTACGAGCAGTACTTC
NA	NA	TRBV7-2	TRBJ2-5	CASSLAGLPTGYF	TGTGCCAGCAGCTTAGCCGGACTCCCCACGGGGTACTTC
NA	few	TRBV28	TRBJ1-1	CASSLSGAQNTEAFF	TGTGCCAGCAGTTTATCAGGGGCCCAGAACACTGAAGCTTTCTTT
TRBD2	NA	TRBV6-1	TRBJ2-1	CAITGGADNEQFF	TGTGCCATTACCGGGGGGGCAGACAATGAGCAGTTCTTC
NA	few	TRBV3-1	TRBJ1-2	CASSQDRGGRRSYGYTF	TGTGCCAGCAGCCAAGATCGTGGGGGGAGGAGGAGCTATGGCTACACCTTC
NA	NA	TRBV27	TRBJ2-3	CASSLIVGAAADTQYF	TGTGCCAGCAGTTTAATTGTGGGAGCCGCAGCAGATACGCAGTATTTT
NA	NA	TRBV7-9	TRBJ2-7	CSSSFQSEQYF	TGTTCCAGCAGCTTTCAAAGCGAGCAGTACTTC
NA	NA	TRBV11-2	TRBJ1-2	CASSPNREGGCTF	TGTGCCAGCAGCCCTAACAGGGAAGGTGGCTGCACCTTC
TRBD2	few	TRBV18	TRBJ2-7	CASSPGAGVISYEQYF	TGTGCCAGCTCACCTGGAGCGGGGGTAATCTCCTACGAGCAGTACTTC
TRBD2	few	TRBV20-1	TRBJ2-1	CSARAPSGSYNEQFF	TGCAGTGCTAGAGCCCCTAGCGGGAGCTACAATGAGCAGTTCTTC
NA	few	TRBV12-3/TRBV12-4	TRBJ2-5	CASSLLTSAFETQYF	TGTGCCAGCAGTTTACTCACTAGTGCCTTTGAGACCCAGTACTTC
TRBD1	few	TRBV27	TRBJ2-7	CASSLLLRQGEQYF	TGTGCCAGCAGTTTACTTCTCCGACAGGGCGAGCAGTACTTC
NA	few	TRBV7-2	TRBJ2-1	CASSRVTPGYNEQFF	TGTGCCAGCAGCCGTGTAACACCAGGCTACAATGAGCAGTTCTTC
NA	NA	TRBV5-4	TRBJ2-7	CASSNPDRRYEQYF	TGTGCCAGCAGCAACCCGGACAGACGCTACGAGCAGTACTTC
TRBD1	few	TRBV2	TRBJ1-1	CASTLRSGQGPNTEAFF	TGTGCCAGCACCCTAAGGTCAGGACAGGGACCTAACACTGAAGCTTTCTTT
TRBD2	few	TRBV6-6	TRBJ2-1	CASSPSGGRPYEQFF	TGTGCCAGCAGCCCTTCGGGCGGGAGACCCTACGAGCAGTTCTTC
NA	few	TRBV6-1	TRBJ1-1	CASRPNGGQLNTEAFF	TGTGCCAGCAGGCCAAATGGGGGACAATTGAACACTGAAGCTTTCTTT
TRBD1	few	TRBV20-1	TRBJ2-7	CSARATGGGTYEQYF	TGCAGTGCTAGGGCCACAGGGGGAGGAACCTACGAGCAGTACTTC
NA	few	TRBV7-2	TRBJ2-3	CASSLGSVENTQYF	TGTGCCAGCAGCTTAGGGAGTGTGGAAAATACGCAGTATTTT
NA	NA	TRBV15	TRBJ2-7	CATSNGGYNEQYF	TGTGCCACCAGCAACGGCGGATACAATGAGCAGTACTTC
TRBD2	few	TRBV12-3/TRBV12-4	TRBJ2-7	CASTQLRLAVNEQYF	TGTGCCAGCACTCAACTTCGACTAGCCGTCAATGAGCAGTACTTC
NA	few	TRBV4-1	TRBJ1-2	CASSQGGRSNYGYTF	TGCGCCAGCAGCCAAGGGGGACGCTCTAACTATGGCTACACCTTC
TRBD2	many	TRBV20-1	TRBJ2-3	CSAEWTSGALTDTQYF	TGCAGTGCTGAATGGACTAGCGGGGCGCTCACAGATACGCAGTATTTT
NA	few	TRBV20-1	TRBJ1-2	CSARDLAVPNYGYTF	TGCAGTGCTAGAGATCTAGCCGTACCGAACTATGGCTACACCTTC
NA	few	TRBV12-3/TRBV12-4	TRBJ2-3	CASSLDLLALSTDTQYF	TGTGCCAGCAGTTTGGATCTCCTAGCTCTTAGCACAGATACGCAGTATTTT
NA	few	TRBV28	TRBJ1-4	CASSLWPGSEKLFF	TGTGCCAGCAGTTTATGGCCGGGGAGTGAAAAACTGTTTTTT
NA	NA	TRBV11-2	TRBJ1-1	CASSLSEEGSTEAFF	TGTGCCAGCAGCTTATCGGAGGAGGGTAGCACTGAAGCTTTCTTT
NA	few	TRBV15	TRBJ2-5	CATSTVKNNQYF	TGTGCCACCAGCACAGTCAAAAATAACCAGTACTTC
TRBD2	NA	TRBV6-5	TRBJ2-7	CASSYSRGDLEQYF	TGTGCCAGCAGTTACTCACGGGGGGACCTCGAGCAGTACTTC
NA	NA	TRBV20-1	TRBJ1-4	CSARLTAATNEKLFF	TGCAGTGCTAGACTAACGGCGGCAACTAATGAAAAACTGTTTTTT
NA	NA	TRBV20-1	TRBJ2-1	CSATGPSSSYNEQFF	TGCAGTGCTACGGGACCGTCGAGCTCCTACAATGAGCAGTTCTTC
NA	NA	TRBV4-2	TRBJ2-7	CASSHGQPGSYEQYF	TGTGCCAGCAGCCATGGGCAACCAGGTTCCTACGAGCAGTACTTC
NA	NA	TRBV11-2	TRBJ2-3	CASSTGLPDTQYF	TGTGCCAGCAGCACGGGACTCCCAGATACGCAGTATTTT
NA	NA	TRBV6-1	TRBJ2-1	CASSEEIYNEQFF	TGTGCCAGCAGTGAAGAGATCTACAATGAGCAGTTCTTC
TRBD1	NA	TRBV28	TRBJ1-5	CASSSKSSGQGVQPQHF	TGTGCCAGCAGTTCCAAATCTTCGGGACAGGGGGTACAGCCCCAGCATTTT
NA	NA	TRBV5-5	TRBJ1-5	CASSLAAGTYQPQHF	TGTGCCAGCAGCTTGGCGGCCGGTACTTATCAGCCCCAGCATTTT
NA	many	TRBV29-1	TRBJ2-7	CRSEGYEQYF	TGCAGGTCCGAGGGTTACGAGCAGTACTTC
NA	few	TRBV20-1	TRBJ2-7	CSAPPGGRYEQYF	TGCAGTGCGCCCCCCGGGGGGCGGTACGAGCAGTACTTC
NA	NA	TRBV6-6	TRBJ1-6	CATLPRGFNSLLHF	TGTGCCACCCTCCCTAGAGGGTTTAATTCACTCCTCCACTTT
TRBD1	NA	TRBV28	TRBJ1-2	CASSFVAGQSYGYTF	TGTGCCAGCAGTTTCGTGGCGGGACAGTCCTATGGCTACACCTTC
NA	NA	TRBV5-1	TRBJ2-7	CASSLALAPAYEQYF	TGCGCCAGCAGCTTGGCCCTAGCGCCTGCCTACGAGCAGTACTTC
NA	many	TRBV7-2	TRBJ2-3	CASSLLGPTDTQYF	TGTGCCAGCAGCTTATTAGGGCCCACAGATACGCAGTATTTT
TRBD2	NA	TRBV20-1	TRBJ2-1	CSAETSGRGHEQFF	TGCAGTGCAGAAACTAGCGGGAGGGGTCATGAGCAGTTCTTC
TRBD1	many	TRBV28	TRBJ1-2	CASSLQQGPYGYTF	TGTGCCAGCAGTCTTCAACAGGGGCCCTATGGCTACACCTTC
TRBD1	few	TRBV7-9	TRBJ1-4	CASSPSGTGLNEKLFF	TGTGCCAGCAGCCCGAGCGGGACAGGTCTTAATGAAAAACTGTTTTTT
NA	NA	TRBV2	TRBJ1-5	CASSDQGTQPQHF	TGTGCCAGCAGTGACCAGGGAACTCAGCCCCAGCATTTT